The rows below give T cell receptor beta chains drawn from one sample of a study of blood T cell repertoires in COVID-19. Produced via immunoSEQ multiplex PCR; TCRdb's table is partial and in-frame only. The sample carries about 320,000 clones, roughly nine tenths recorded once. Source material: peripheral blood. The receptors here all came from a man between 18 and 35 years old who had recovered from COVID-19. Each CDR3 is given with its conserved first and last residue. Fields, in order: V gene, D gene, CDR3 protein. A D gene is named only where the DNA matches it firmly.

V: TRBV6-2/TRBV6-3; D: -; CDR3: CASSYGSSSPLQETQYF
V: TRBV7-3; D: -; CDR3: CASSLQGPYEQYF
V: TRBV5-4; D: -; CDR3: CASSLVSYSGYTF
V: TRBV7-9; D: -; CDR3: CASSRGSGNEQFF
V: TRBV19; D: TRBD1; CDR3: CASLGPSGTVTGELFF
V: TRBV25-1; D: -; CDR3: CASSGGEAFF
V: TRBV13; D: TRBD2; CDR3: CASSFPSGSSTDNEQFF
V: TRBV13; D: TRBD1; CDR3: CASSQTGQATNTGELFF
V: TRBV18; D: -; CDR3: CASSPTRDTYNEQFF
V: TRBV7-3; D: -; CDR3: CASSLTGRLTEAFF
V: TRBV7-2; D: -; CDR3: CASSLEAGNTIYF
V: TRBV10-3; D: TRBD2; CDR3: CAISVVRGGTDTQYF
V: TRBV30; D: -; CDR3: CAWKRSNAEAFF
V: TRBV11-1; D: -; CDR3: CASGGLGNTEAFF
V: TRBV19; D: -; CDR3: CASSISPPQGSGNTIYF
V: TRBV5-1; D: -; CDR3: CASSPRDTYYNEQFF
V: TRBV7-9; D: -; CDR3: CASSLEGVNTEAFF
V: TRBV3-1/TRBV3-2; D: -; CDR3: CASSQTGLNEKLFF
V: TRBV5-1; D: TRBD1; CDR3: CASSPYRDRGLDEQYF
V: TRBV5-6; D: TRBD1; CDR3: CASSPGTGFYAF
V: TRBV6-5; D: TRBD1; CDR3: CASSTGAYEQYF
V: TRBV25-1; D: -; CDR3: CASSPGNRGTYEQYF
V: TRBV5-6; D: TRBD2; CDR3: CASSLAFSGGTIYEQYF
V: TRBV7-9; D: TRBD1; CDR3: CASSPGTVRYEQYF
V: TRBV7-2; D: -; CDR3: CASSSQDSSPEAFF
V: TRBV7-8; D: -; CDR3: CASSLSRAQGTGSPLHF
V: TRBV4-1; D: -; CDR3: CASSHPDRDNEKLFF
V: TRBV3-1/TRBV3-2; D: TRBD1; CDR3: CASRRPGQGDTDTQYF
V: TRBV19; D: -; CDR3: CASSMALVPYNEQFF
V: TRBV5-1; D: -; CDR3: CASSLGDTTPNEQYF
V: TRBV4-2; D: -; CDR3: CASSQVGGGYSYNEQFF
V: TRBV7-9; D: -; CDR3: CASSFGSSGETQYF
V: TRBV2; D: -; CDR3: CASSDRPKPYEQYF
V: TRBV6-5; D: -; CDR3: CASSPYLGQSYGYTF
V: TRBV7-9; D: -; CDR3: CASSSLGALNEKLFF
V: TRBV6-2/TRBV6-3; D: -; CDR3: CASSYSTRAGYANTGELFF
V: TRBV19; D: -; CDR3: CASSIQGYGYTF
V: TRBV30; D: TRBD2; CDR3: CAWSVAGLTQGLGDSETQYF
V: TRBV6-2/TRBV6-3; D: -; CDR3: CASSYPPGNEAFF
V: TRBV13; D: -; CDR3: CASTQLDVGELFF
V: TRBV5-1; D: -; CDR3: CASSLIVSTDTQYF
V: TRBV4-2; D: TRBD2; CDR3: CASSQDVLAGGRNTQYF
V: TRBV18; D: TRBD1; CDR3: CASSLGQGTNEKLFF
V: TRBV3-1/TRBV3-2; D: -; CDR3: CASSQDLTDYSPQHF
V: TRBV5-4; D: -; CDR3: CASSRPEIYEQYF
V: TRBV4-3; D: TRBD1; CDR3: CASSQSEPDRRTEAFF
V: TRBV9; D: -; CDR3: CASSTGRGQPQHF
V: TRBV27; D: TRBD1; CDR3: CASSLYPPTGGGKPYEQYF
V: TRBV18; D: -; CDR3: CASSPFTQGTPYYNEQFF
V: TRBV4-3; D: -; CDR3: CASSQEYGLSEAFF